The 24 T cell receptor beta chains presented below share a single source sample, sequenced in a study of vaccination effects on CD4 cells after COVID-19. Libraries were prepared by immunoSEQ multiplex PCR; TCRdb keeps only in-frame clonotypes and omits some of them. The table has roughly 71,000 clones, about 80% seen once. Expansion of antigen-specific CD4+ T cells with viral peptide pools was carried out by the ViraFEST assay before sequencing. Subsequent to approximately 11 days of culture, CD4+ T cells were isolated. Two doses of BNT162b2 or mRNA-1273 vaccine were administered to participants. Their recognized antigens are unknown. The sequencing here drew on CD4+ T cells from PBMCs cultured with HCoV-229E spike peptides, taken after COVID-19 vaccination. These receptors all come from a human donor who received a COVID-19 vaccine.

The chain has TRBV9 and TRBJ2-3, with TRBD1 matching over 7 bases. CDR3 length: 17 residues. CDR1 and CDR2 from the germline V gene are SGDLS and YYNGEE. The trim removed 3 bases at V and 2 bases at J, leaving 12 bases unmatched. This chain's CDR3 is CASSARQGARYTDTQYF. CDR3 DNA: TGTGCCAGCAGCGCCAGACAGGGAGCTCGGTACACAGATACGCAGTATTTT.

This clone was seen a single time. The chain is built from TRBV27 and TRBJ2-3; TRBD1 agrees at 7 bases. This CDR3 spans 14 amino acids. After removal of 2 bases from V and 3 bases from J, the junction contained 2 bases not matched to a gene. Germline CDR1 MNHEY, CDR2 SMNVEV (reference sequence). CDR3 DNA sequence: TGTGCCAGCAGTTTACAGACAGGGACAGATACGCAGTATTTT. Its protein product is CASSLQTGTDTQYF.

CDR3 residues: CAWSEGPRLGGYTF. The CDR3, as DNA: TGTGCCTGGAGCGAGGGACCAAGGTTGGGCGGCTACACCTTC. The chain combines TRBV30 with TRBJ1-2; possibly TRBD1 for D (5 bases). Germline lookup yields CDR1 GTSNPN and CDR2 SVGIG (reference sequence). V was cut by 3 bases and J by 8 bases, with 19 bases left in between. The CDR3 is 14 amino acids.

The chain links TRBV28 to TRBJ2-3; D is perhaps TRBD2 (6 bases). V lost 6 bases to trimming and J lost 5 bases, with 15 bases between them. The CDR3 is 14 amino acids. Germline loops: CDR1 MDHEN, CDR2 SYDVKM. The CDR3 spells CASSPPGLQDTQYF. The CDR3, as DNA: TGTGCCAGCAGCCCCCCGGGACTGCAAGATACGCAGTATTTT.

The gene calls are TRBV29-1 and TRBJ1-2, with 10 bases aligning to TRBD1. This CDR3 contains 13 residues. The ends lost 4 bases at V and 7 bases at J; junction bases unmatched: 6. Looked up from germline, CDR1 is SQVTM and CDR2 is ANQGSEA. The CDR3 nucleotides are TGCAGCGTTGCCCGGGACAGGGGTAGTGGCTACACCTTC. Its protein is CSVARDRGSGYTF. Drawing the rest from reference TRBV29-1 and TRBJ1-2, the complete variable domain is SAVISQKPSRDICQRGTSLTIQCQVDSQVTMMFWYRQQPGQSLTLIATANQGSEATYESGFVIDKFPISRPNLTFSTLTVSNMSPEDSSIYLCSVARDRGSGYTFGSGTRLTVV.

The rearrangement links TRBV29-1 to TRBJ2-5; D not resolved. V was pared by 1 base and J by 2 bases, with 11 bases between. Germline assignment: CDR1 SQVTM and CDR2 ANQGSEA. The CDR3 length is 14 residues. The CDR3 sequence: CSVEAAGLQETQYF. The CDR3 DNA reads as TGCAGCGTTGAAGCGGCCGGTCTACAAGAGACCCAGTACTTC.

This chain links TRBV4-2 with TRBJ1-5, with unresolved D. The CDR3 runs to 16 residues. The germline gives CDR1 LGHNA, CDR2 YNFKEQ. Trimming shortened V by 0 bases and J by 9 bases, and 18 bases separated the two germline ends. This CDR3 reads CASSQDQGGLARPQHF. CDR3 DNA sequence: TGTGCCAGCAGCCAAGATCAAGGAGGGCTGGCACGGCCCCAGCATTTT.

The chain employs TRBV18 and TRBJ2-6; 8 bases are a match to TRBD1. The V and J ends lost 3 bases and 4 bases, in that order; junction bases with no gene match: 5. The CDR3 spans 16 residues. The germline CDR1 and CDR2 sequences are KGHSH and LQKENI. In DNA form, the CDR3 reads TGTGCCAGCTCACCGGACAGGGTTCGAGGGGCCAACGTCCTGACTTTC. It encodes CASSPDRVRGANVLTF. Variable domain in full (rest from reference TRBV18 and TRBJ2-6): NAGVMQNPRHLVRRRGQEARLRCSPMKGHSHVYWYRQLPEEGLKFMVYLQKENIIDESGMPKERFSAEFPKEGPSILRIQQVVRGDSAAYFCASSPDRVRGANVLTFGAGSRLTVL.

The chain uses TRBV5-1 and TRBJ2-3, with 10 bases matching TRBD1. Germline V gene sequence: CDR1 SGHRS, CDR2 YFSETQ. V gave up 4 bases and J gave up 3 bases; unmatched junction bases: 2. The CDR3 totals 14 residues. The CDR3 loop is CASSPDRGTDTQYF. The CDR3 nucleotides read TGCGCCAGCAGCCCGGACAGGGGGACAGATACGCAGTATTTT.

The V and J genes are TRBV10-1 and TRBJ2-3, with D tentatively TRBD2 (5 bases). With 0 bases removed from V and 0 bases from J, the gap between germline ends came to 10 bases. The germline gives CDR1 WNHNN, CDR2 SYGVQD (reference sequence). The CDR3 extends over 16 amino acids. The CDR3 sequence is CASSESAGVSTDTQYF. CDR3 nucleotide sequence: TGCGCCAGCAGTGAGTCAGCCGGGGTTAGCACAGATACGCAGTATTTT.

This chain joins TRBV2 and TRBJ1-4, with D perhaps TRBD1 (6 bases). V lost 5 bases and J lost 0, with 16 bases in between. This CDR3 has 17 residues. From germline, CDR1 is SNHLY and CDR2 FYNNEI. The CDR3 region is CASSLTTGPATNEKLFF. The CDR3 DNA sequence: TGTGCCAGCAGTCTTACGACAGGACCCGCAACTAATGAAAAACTGTTTTTT.

The chain uses TRBV5-1 and TRBJ1-2; TRBD1 matches at 7 bases. There are 15 residues in the CDR3. Germline values: CDR1 SGHRS, CDR2 YFSETQ. Trimming took 1 base from V and 2 from J; bases not matched to a gene: 5. The CDR3 region has the DNA TGCGCCAGCAGCTTGAGTTGGGGACAGAACTATGGCTACACCTTC. This codes for CASSLSWGQNYGYTF.

As to this clone: The same CDR3 can be traced to other DNA sequences in this sample. The chain carries TRBV5-1 and TRBJ2-1, with TRBD1 identical over 10 bases. The trim removed 4 bases at V and 4 bases at J, leaving 2 bases unmatched. The CDR3 covers 14 residues. CDR1 SGHRS and CDR2 YFSETQ come from the germline V gene. CDR3 DNA: TGCGCCAGCAGCCGGGACAGGGGTTACAATGAGCAGTTCTTC. It codes for CASSRDRGYNEQFF.

V and J are TRBV6-2 or TRBV6-3 and TRBJ2-7, with TRBD1 matching 7 bases. The CDR3 runs to 14 residues. V lost 4 bases and J lost 2; bases outside the gene matches: 5. Germline CDR1 and CDR2: MNHEY and SVGEGT. The CDR3 DNA is TGTGCCAGCAGTTCACAGGGGTTACCCTACGAGCAGTACGTC. Protein product: CASSSQGLPYEQYV.

This sequence joins TRBV19 and TRBJ2-2, with D hard to call. Germline V gives CDR1 LNHDA, CDR2 SQIVND (reference sequence). The CDR3 length is 13 residues. Trimming left V 8 bases short and J 0 bases short, with 7 bases between. The CDR3: CASGETNTGELFF. The DNA for the CDR3 is TGTGCCAGTGGAGAGACGAACACCGGGGAGCTGTTTTTT.

The chain recombines TRBV6-5 with TRBJ2-7; no clear D. Germline CDR1 is MNHEY and CDR2 is SVGAGI. The V gene lost 5 bases and the J gene lost 4 bases, with 15 bases spanning the gap. The CDR3 has 14 residues. The DNA of the CDR3 is TGTGCCAGCAGTCCTACGGGCCCCGCATACGAGCAGTACGTC. As protein: CASSPTGPAYEQYV.

This clone was picked up a small number of times. In the same sample, other DNA sequences code for this CDR3. The V gene is TRBV18, the J gene TRBJ1-6; D not certain. This CDR3 has 14 residues. V was trimmed by 1 base and J by 7 bases, leaving 8 bases between them. The germline V gene has CDR1 KGHSH and CDR2 LQKENI. Here the CDR3 reads CASSPQGANSPLHF. CDR3 sequence (DNA): TGTGCCAGCTCACCACAGGGCGCCAATTCACCCCTCCACTTT.

This chain links TRBV5-1 with TRBJ2-6; no firm D call. The CDR3 extends over 15 amino acids. V gave up 6 bases and J gave up 1 base, with 11 bases separating them. The V gene's germline CDR1 is SGHRS and CDR2 YFSETQ. The CDR3 DNA reads as TGCGCCAGCACCTTTAGTGGATCTGGGGCCAACGTCCTGACTTTC. This translates into CASTFSGSGANVLTF.

This rearrangement joins TRBV27 to TRBJ1-2; no definite D call. The length of the CDR3 is 16 residues. V was shortened by 3 bases and J by 4 bases, with 18 bases between the two germline ends. The V gene's germline CDR1 is MNHEY and CDR2 SMNVEV (reference sequence). DNA for the CDR3: TGTGCCAGCAGTTTCAAACAGAACTATCTCTTCTATGGCTACACCTTC. This gives the protein CASSFKQNYLFYGYTF.

The gene calls are TRBV28 and TRBJ1-2; 12 bases map to TRBD1. The CDR3 runs 16 residues. The germline gives CDR1 MDHEN, CDR2 SYDVKM. V shed 2 bases and J 7 bases; nucleotides not matched to a gene: 8. The CDR3 region has the DNA TGTGCCAGCAGTTTAGGAGGGACAGGGGGCGCGGGTGGCTACACCTTC. This sequence encodes CASSLGGTGGAGGYTF.

This clone came up once. The chain has TRBV30 and TRBJ1-6; 10 bases match TRBD1. V shed 2 bases, J shed 13 bases, and the junction held 5 bases outside the gene matches. The V gene's germline CDR1 is GTSNPN and CDR2 SVGIG (reference sequence). CDR3 length equals 13 residues. This chain's CDR3 is CAWSRQGAPPLHF. For the CDR3, the DNA is TGTGCCTGGAGTAGACAGGGGGCGCCGCCCCTCCACTTT. Looking up the rest from reference TRBV30 and TRBJ1-6 gives the full variable domain: SQTIHQWPATLVQPVGSPLSLECTVEGTSNPNLYWYRQAAGRGLQLLFYSVGIGQISSEVPQNLSASRPQDRQFILSSKKLLLSDSGFYLCAWSRQGAPPLHFGNGTRLTVT.

Written as DNA, the CDR3 is TGTGCCAGCTCACCCCGGACAGGATGGGATGAAGCTTTCTTT. Its protein is CASSPRTGWDEAFF. The rearrangement joins TRBV18 to TRBJ1-1; 7 nucleotides match TRBD1. This CDR3 has 14 amino acids. In germline, CDR1 is KGHSH, CDR2 LQKENI. The junction had 8 bases not matched to a gene; V was cut back by 3 bases and J by 7 bases. Full variable domain (remainder filled in from reference TRBV18 and TRBJ1-1): NAGVMQNPRHLVRRRGQEARLRCSPMKGHSHVYWYRQLPEEGLKFMVYLQKENIIDESGMPKERFSAEFPKEGPSILRIQQVVRGDSAAYFCASSPRTGWDEAFFGQGTRLTVV.

The rearrangement uses TRBV7-2 and TRBJ1-4; the D gene is possibly TRBD1 (6 bases). The ends were cut back, 0 bases at V and 7 bases at J, with 9 bases in the middle. Germline lookup yields CDR1 SGHTA and CDR2 FQGNSA. There are 14 residues in the CDR3. For the CDR3, the DNA is TGTGCCAGCAGCTTAGCGATCAGGGGTGAAAAACTGTTTTTT. Translation gives CASSLAIRGEKLFF. Variable domain in full (rest from reference TRBV7-2 and TRBJ1-4): GAGVSQSPSNKVTEKGKDVELRCDPISGHTALYWYRQSLGQGLEFLIYFQGNSAPDKSGLPSDRFSAERTGGSVSTLTIQRTQQEDSAVYLCASSLAIRGEKLFFGSGTQLSVL.

V gene TRBV19 combines with J gene TRBJ1-5; 7 nucleotides align to TRBD1. Looked up from germline, CDR1 is LNHDA and CDR2 is SQIVND (reference sequence). The CDR3 extends over 14 amino acids. The V gene end was trimmed by 3 bases and the J gene end by 10 bases; junction bases not matched to a gene: 9. The CDR3 loop is CASSITTGVTPQHF. The CDR3 DNA reads TGTGCCAGTAGTATTACAACAGGGGTAACACCCCAGCATTTT.